Shown below are 28 T cell receptor beta chains from a single sample sequenced in a study of cytomegalovirus exposure and HLA in healthy donors. The PCR made use of 60 Vbeta and 13 Jbeta primers. Assay used: immunoSEQ multiplex PCR; TCRdb lists only in-frame clones, some missing. This sample yields some 130,000 clones, of which 70% to 80% are seen a single time; 2.1% belongs to the top ten. Sequenced sample: PBMCs. Source of these receptors: a woman aged 55-69 years in good health and CMV-seropositive.

This clone was counted only a few times. The rearrangement links TRBV9 to TRBJ1-1; 10 bases line up with TRBD1. J lost 1 base, V lost 0 bases, and 9 bases had no gene match. CDR1 and CDR2 from the germline V gene are SGDLS and YYNGEE. The CDR3 totals 18 residues. In DNA, the CDR3 is TGTGCCAGCAGCGTAGCTGGGGCCCGGACAGGGGGGAACACTGAAGCTTTCTTT. Amino acid sequence: CASSVAGARTGGNTEAFF.

This sequence joins TRBV18 and TRBJ2-2, with D tentatively TRBD2 (5 bases). CDR1 and CDR2 (germline): KGHSH, LQKENI. Between the trimmed V and J ends, which lost 2 bases and 2 bases, there was a span of 21 bases. CDR3 length: 19 amino acids. The CDR3 spells CASSPYGLRVRGNTGELFF. The DNA of the CDR3 is TGTGCCAGCTCACCATATGGATTAAGGGTCCGGGGTAACACCGGGGAGCTGTTTTTT.

This clone showed up just once. The chain has TRBV5-4 and TRBJ2-3; no clear D. The CDR3 extends over 15 amino acids. The germline V gene encodes CDR1 SGHNT and CDR2 YYREEE (reference sequence). Trimming took off 0 bases at V and 5 bases at J, with 13 bases between the two ends. The CDR3 DNA sequence: TGTGCCAGCAGCTTGGCGCGGTCTACTGGAGATACGCAGTATTTT. Protein: CASSLARSTGDTQYF.

The V and J genes are TRBV19 and TRBJ1-1; 8 positions match TRBD1. This CDR3 has 15 residues. Looked up from germline, CDR1 is LNHDA and CDR2 is SQIVND (reference sequence). Unmatched junction bases numbered 10, after V lost 5 bases and J lost 5 bases. The CDR3 DNA reads as TGTGCCAGTAGTCCCCGAGGGCAGGGGGCGACTGAAGCTTTCTTT. Amino acids: CASSPRGQGATEAFF.

The CDR3 DNA follows: TGCAGCGTTCCGGGACAGGGGTACTATGGCTACACCTTC. It codes for CSVPGQGYYGYTF. The gene calls are TRBV29-1 and TRBJ1-2; 10 bases are shared with TRBD1. Germline loops: CDR1 SQVTM, CDR2 ANQGSEA. The CDR3 consists of 13 residues. Trimming removed 5 bases from V and 3 bases from J; junction bases left unmatched: 3.

This sequence joins TRBV5-5 and TRBJ1-4; 9 nucleotides align to TRBD1. CDR3 size: 15 residues. With V trimmed by 2 bases and J by 2 bases, 1 base remained unmatched. CDR1 is SGHKS, CDR2 YYEKEE, per germline (reference sequence). The CDR3 DNA is TGTGCCAGCAGCTTACAGGGGGCGACTAATGAAAAACTGTTTTTT. Translation gives CASSLQGATNEKLFF. Full variable domain (outside the CDR3, taken from reference TRBV5-5 and TRBJ1-4): DAGVTQSPTHLIKTRGQQVTLRCSPISGHKSVSWYQQVLGQGPQFIFQYYEKEERGRGNFPDRFSARQFPNYSSELNVNALLLGDSALYLCASSLQGATNEKLFFGSGTQLSVL.

The chain is built from TRBV28 and TRBJ2-7; D gene ambiguous. This CDR3 is 11 amino acids long. Germline V gives CDR1 MDHEN, CDR2 SYDVKM. Trimming cost V 6 bases and J 1 base, with 4 bases left between them. This CDR3 reads CASRRSYEQYF. CDR3 DNA sequence: TGTGCCAGCAGGAGGTCCTACGAGCAGTACTTC.

The CDR3 sequence: CASSFLGANGYTF. The DNA of the CDR3 is TGTGCCAGCAGTTTTCTGGGGGCAAATGGCTACACCTTC. The rearrangement links TRBV27 to TRBJ1-2, with D perhaps matching TRBD1 (6 bases). Trimming took 3 bases from V and 6 from J, leaving 11 bases between them. Germline V gene sequence: CDR1 MNHEY, CDR2 SMNVEV (reference sequence). The CDR3 is made up of 13 amino acids.

Here the CDR3 DNA reads TGTGCCACCAGCTGGGGTAGCGGGTCCTACAATGAGCAGTTCTTC. Encoded protein: CATSWGSGSYNEQFF. J is TRBJ2-1 and V is TRBV15; 7 positions match TRBD2. CDR3 length: 15 residues. V lost 5 bases, J lost 1 base, and 5 bases stayed unmatched. CDR1 and CDR2 from the germline V gene are LNHNV and YYDKDF (reference sequence).

The chain recombines TRBV10-1 with TRBJ1-1; tentatively, D is TRBD1 (5 bases). V dropped 4 bases and J dropped 6 bases, with 12 bases sitting between them. CDR3 length equals 13 residues. Per germline, CDR1 WNHNN and CDR2 SYGVQD (reference sequence). CDR3 protein: CASSVDSLAEAFF. Written as DNA, the CDR3 is TGCGCCAGCAGTGTTGACAGCCTCGCTGAAGCTTTCTTT.

The chain employs TRBV6-5 and TRBJ1-1; 7 bases agree with TRBD1. CDR1 MNHEY and CDR2 SVGAGI come from the germline V gene. CDR3 size: 14 residues. Germline trimming cut 6 bases from V and 1 base from J; bases unmatched to any gene: 5. The CDR3 is CASSRTGRNTEAFF. The CDR3 nucleotides are TGTGCCAGCAGCCGGACAGGCAGGAACACTGAAGCTTTCTTT.

The rearrangement links TRBV15 to TRBJ1-2, with D tentatively TRBD1 (6 bases). Germline-derived CDR1 and CDR2 are LNHNV and YYDKDF (reference sequence). The V and J ends lost 0 bases and 4 bases respectively, with 12 bases between them. The CDR3 length is 15 residues. The CDR3 reads CATSRDSDSFYGYTF. In nucleotides, the CDR3 is TGTGCCACCAGCAGAGATTCGGACAGCTTCTATGGCTACACCTTC.

The V call is TRBV30, the J call TRBJ2-1; 10 bases line up with TRBD2. Germline CDR1 GTSNPN, CDR2 SVGIG (reference sequence). Trimming removed 3 bases from V and 8 bases from J; junction bases left unmatched: 10. The CDR3 loop spans 15 amino acids. CDR3 region: CAWSGLAGVTDEQFF. The CDR3 bases are TGTGCCTGGAGCGGGCTAGCGGGAGTTACAGATGAGCAGTTCTTC.

The chain is built from TRBV5-4 and TRBJ1-2, with 10 bases fitting TRBD1. J lost 2 bases, V lost 4 bases, and 5 bases had no gene match. Germline V gene data show CDR1 as SGHNT and CDR2 as YYREEE (reference sequence). The CDR3 totals 15 residues. CDR3 residues: CASSPMGQGNYGYTF. The CDR3 DNA sequence: TGTGCCAGCAGCCCGATGGGACAGGGGAACTATGGCTACACCTTC.

V is TRBV5-4 and J is TRBJ2-1; the D gene is possibly TRBD1 (6 bases). The V end lost 4 bases, the J end lost 6 bases, and 8 bases lay between the germline ends. The CDR3 has 12 residues. Germline lookup yields CDR1 SGHNT and CDR2 YYREEE (reference sequence). DNA of the CDR3: TGTGCCAGCAGCGCGACAGGCAATGAGCAGTTCTTC. This gives the protein CASSATGNEQFF.

This clone has just a few counts. This sequence joins TRBV19 and TRBJ1-4, with 8 bases aligning to TRBD1. V trimming: 3 bases; J trimming: 0 bases; junction bases outside the gene matches: 9. Germline CDR1 and CDR2: LNHDA and SQIVND (reference sequence). The CDR3 has 18 amino acids. The CDR3 DNA sequence: TGTGCCAGTAGTATGCAGGGACAGGCTATTGCAACTAATGAAAAACTGTTTTTT. Residues: CASSMQGQAIATNEKLFF.

This clone is a singleton in its sample. The chain recombines TRBV7-3 with TRBJ1-1; maybe TRBD1 (6 bases). Trimming cost V 6 bases and J 2 bases, with 10 bases left between them. Germline values: CDR1 SGHTA, CDR2 FQGTGA. This CDR3 comprises 13 residues. The CDR3 spells CASSKQGNTEAFF. CDR3 nucleotide sequence: TGTGCCAGCAGTAAACAGGGAAACACTGAAGCTTTCTTT.

CDR3 bases: TGTGCCAGCAGACTCGGGACAGTACTAGCCAAAAACATTCAGTACTTC. This gives the protein CASRLGTVLAKNIQYF. The chain links TRBV28 to TRBJ2-4; 7 bases fit TRBD1. CDR3 length: 16 residues. The V and J ends lost 6 bases and 0 bases, in that order; junction bases with no gene match: 8. Germline V CDR1 and CDR2: MDHEN, SYDVKM.

The V and J genes are TRBV28 and TRBJ2-7; D might be TRBD2 (6 bases). CDR1 and CDR2 from the germline V gene are MDHEN and SYDVKM. This CDR3 comprises 13 residues. V was trimmed by 7 bases and J by 6 bases, leaving 16 bases between them. The CDR3 DNA follows: TGTGCCAGCACCATCGGGGGTGGGGGCGAGCAGTACTTC. It codes for CASTIGGGGEQYF.

This clone was counted between two and nine times. CDR3 amino acids: CASSDRAPTEAFF. CDR3 DNA sequence: TGTGCCAGTAGCGACAGGGCCCCGACTGAAGCTTTCTTT. This rearrangement joins TRBV19 to TRBJ1-1; 7 bases line up with TRBD1. The J segment lost 5 bases and the V segment lost 6 bases, leaving 6 bases of the junction unmatched. The germline V gene has CDR1 LNHDA and CDR2 SQIVND (reference sequence). The CDR3 spans 13 residues.

This clone occurred a few times. The chain combines TRBV2 with TRBJ2-2, with a possible D match to TRBD2 (6 bases). CDR3 size: 15 residues. Germline CDR1 reads SNHLY; CDR2 reads FYNNEI. With 4 bases removed from V and 6 bases from J, the gap between germline ends came to 15 bases. CDR3 bases: TGTGCCAGCAGTGCGGACGGGAGAGGGGCCGGGGAGCTGTTTTTT. Residues: CASSADGRGAGELFF.

The chain recombines TRBV28 with TRBJ2-7; 13 positions match TRBD2. Trimming at V came to 6 bases and at J to 4 bases, leaving 6 bases not matched to a gene. The CDR3 has 15 amino acids. CDR1 is MDHEN, CDR2 SYDVKM, per germline. The CDR3 nucleotides read TGTGCCAGCAGAGGGACTAGCGGGAACCGATACGAGCAGTACTTC. Encoded protein: CASRGTSGNRYEQYF.

The chain has TRBV28 and TRBJ1-1; 7 nucleotides align to TRBD1. The junction had 8 bases not matched to a gene; V was cut back by 5 bases and J by 5 bases. From germline, CDR1 is MDHEN and CDR2 SYDVKM. This CDR3 is 14 amino acids long. This chain's CDR3 is CASSKDRVGTEAFF. The CDR3, as DNA: TGTGCCAGCAGTAAAGACAGGGTCGGGACTGAAGCTTTCTTT. Using reference TRBV28 and TRBJ1-1 for the parts outside the CDR3, the full variable domain is DVKVTQSSRYLVKRTGEKVFLECVQDMDHENMFWYRQDPGLGLRLIYFSYDVKMKEKGDIPEGYSVSREKKERFSLILESASTNQTSMYLCASSKDRVGTEAFFGQGTRLTVV.

The chain is built from TRBV29-1 and TRBJ2-5; a possible D gene is TRBD1 (6 bases). The CDR3 sequence is 11 residues long. Germline-derived CDR1 and CDR2 are SQVTM and ANQGSEA. The V gene lost 7 bases and the J gene lost 3 bases, with 9 bases spanning the gap. This CDR3 reads CSAGQKETQYF. CDR3 DNA: TGCAGCGCCGGACAGAAAGAGACCCAGTACTTC.

This chain links TRBV30 with TRBJ1-5, with 7 bases identical to TRBD1. The CDR3 loop spans 19 amino acids. CDR1 is GTSNPN and CDR2 is SVGIG in the germline V gene (reference sequence). Trimming cost V 0 bases and J 0 bases; bases outside gene matches: 14. DNA of the CDR3: TGTGCCTGGAGTGTACTGCGACAGGGTACTCCTTATAGCAATCAGCCCCAGCATTTT. Protein sequence: CAWSVLRQGTPYSNQPQHF.

The V and J genes are TRBV28 and TRBJ1-1, with no clear D. Looked up from germline, CDR1 is MDHEN and CDR2 is SYDVKM. Deletions cut 3 bases from V and 4 bases from J, with 12 bases between. The CDR3 consists of 14 residues. For the CDR3, the DNA is TGTGCCAGCAGTTTCAGTATGTCAGTCACTGAAGCTTTCTTT. Amino acid sequence: CASSFSMSVTEAFF.

This chain connects TRBV7-9 to TRBJ1-5, with unresolved D. CDR3 size: 15 residues. The germline V and J ends were trimmed by 3 bases and 0 bases, with 9 bases remaining between them. Germline-derived CDR1 and CDR2 are SEHNR and FQNEAQ (reference sequence). CDR3 amino acids: CASSFGGSSNQPQHF. The CDR3 DNA sequence: TGTGCCAGCAGCTTCGGCGGCTCTAGCAATCAGCCCCAGCATTTT.

The chain combines TRBV2 with TRBJ1-5; D is undetermined. Germline CDR1 SNHLY, CDR2 FYNNEI. The CDR3 totals 13 residues. V was cut by 3 bases and J by 5 bases, with 8 bases left in between. CDR3 protein: CASSDERDQPQHF. The CDR3 DNA reads TGTGCCAGCAGTGATGAGAGGGATCAGCCCCAGCATTTT.